This TCR beta chain came from a study of control samples from healthy donors and cancer patients. V was trimmed by 2 bases and J by 5 bases, leaving 12 bases between them. Germline lookup yields CDR1 MDHEN and CDR2 SYDVKM. The CDR3 sequence is 14 residues long. Assay: immunoSEQ multiplex PCR; the TCRdb copy retains only in-frame clones and omits some. The data show fewer than 95,000 clones, around 86% seen once. The clonotype originates from a woman in her forties or fifties in good health. The chain carries TRBV28 and TRBJ1-1; D is possibly TRBD1 (6 bases). The sequencing input was blood. The CDR3 nucleotides read TGTGCCAGCAGTTTACGGGGGGCGAAAACTGAAGCTTTCTTT. Its protein is CASSLRGAKTEAFF.